The entry that follows covers one T cell receptor beta chain sequence. This clone was picked up many times. Its antigen has not been determined. Base qualities were left out, and no much larger clone turns up one base away. Reading from cysteine to phenylalanine, the CDR3 counts 13 amino acids. The only DNA kept is the CDR3, 39 bases in frame from the first base. Trimming at the junction amounts to 4 bases on V and 7 bases on J, and the germline ends lie 11 bases apart. CDR1 and CDR2 are drawn from the germline V gene: MDHEN, SYDVKM. The treatment or condition label, as the study defines it: high-dose cyclophosphamide on days +3 and +4 as single-agent GVHD prophylaxis. For conditioning, the PTCy patients got busulfan and fludarabine, then a related or unrelated marrow graft, followed by cyclophosphamide on days +3 and +4. PTCy-treated patients were drawn from a prospective multi-institutional clinical trial. Peripheral blood and bone marrow mononuclear cells were isolated by Ficoll-Hypaque density centrifugation and cryopreserved.

This sample is part of a study of T cells after posttransplantation cyclophosphamide (dated by TCRdb to 2016 to 2017). At the level of the whole study: T cell repertoire reconstitution was tracked by TRB sequencing after myeloablative bone marrow transplantation in which posttransplantation cyclophosphamide was used as GVHD prophylaxis. Samples from some 33 PTCy-treated patients and under 20 related bone marrow donors of those patients were subjected to antigen receptor sequencing. TRB sequencing was performed on blood from all 35 or so PTCy patients with 1-year posttransplant specimens. TRB sequencing was also done on up to about 3 additional blood samples from 2 to 5.2 years after transplant in 3 patients, and on pretransplant blood from a handful of patients. Because TRA and TRB clonality were tightly correlated in roughly 10 samples, subsequent TCR analyses were focused on TRB only. Public TRB sequences were searched against a database of over 3,600 sequences associated with responses to pathogens, tumor antigens, self-antigens and alloantigens.

General conclusions and limits of the study: Donor-recipient similarity was low at 1-2 months but rose over the first year, and later blood repertoires were often dominated by donor CD8+ memory clones. The TRB repertoires of T cells infiltrating skin or GI tract showed only limited overlap with the TRB repertoires of T cells in blood. Across the approximately 46 patients, TRB clonality was highly associated with recipient CMV seropositivity and CMV reactivation, and diversity with PTCy was similar to that in the CNI/methotrexate controls.

Genomic DNA was the input for TRB sequencing, which was run either with the immunoSEQ assay at survey resolution or with the hsTCRB kit. The paper's data handling went like this. The immunoSEQ software was used for initial read processing, and the LymphoSeq R package was used for repertoire analyses. Clonality was computed as 1 minus normalized Shannon entropy; Gini coefficient was also calculated for each TRB dataset. Phenotypes of unsorted samples were inferred by mapping TRB sequences from sorted subsets of the recipient or donor onto unsorted samples of the same recipient. The clones in this table, taken by TCRdb from immuneACCESS, are in-frame only. Not every clone is retained; where verified, under half of the shortfall comes from an unresolved V gene, and the cause of the rest is unknown. That table furnishes V, J and clone size, whereas the DNA furnished D and trimming. The table for this sample lists some 10,000 clones, none of them counted only once. Approximately 14% of the sample belongs to the ten largest clones.

Rearrangement joined TRBV28 to TRBJ1-5; too little of a D gene remains to name it. Material: PBMCs, obtained after allogeneic stem cell transplant with posttransplant cyclophosphamide. The sequence came from a female patient aged 40-49 years who received an allogeneic stem cell transplant from a related donor, was CMV-positive, and had no GVHD. After a transplant, not all T cells may be the patient's own; some may come from the graft donor. The CDR3 region: CASSSRGYQPQHF. The bases read TGTGCCAGCAGTTCCCGGGGTTACCAGCCCCAGCATTTT.